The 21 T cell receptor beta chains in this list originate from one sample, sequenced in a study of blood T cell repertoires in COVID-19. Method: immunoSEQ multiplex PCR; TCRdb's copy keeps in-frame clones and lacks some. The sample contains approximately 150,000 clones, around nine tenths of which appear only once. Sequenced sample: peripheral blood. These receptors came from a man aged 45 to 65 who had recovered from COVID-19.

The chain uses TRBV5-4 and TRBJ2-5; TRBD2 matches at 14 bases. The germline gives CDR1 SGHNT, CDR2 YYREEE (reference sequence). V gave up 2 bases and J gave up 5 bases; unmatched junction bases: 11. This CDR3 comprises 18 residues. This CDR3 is CASSFGGRLAGGRETQYF. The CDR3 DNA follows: TGTGCCAGCAGCTTTGGTGGGAGACTAGCGGGAGGGCGGGAGACCCAGTACTTC.

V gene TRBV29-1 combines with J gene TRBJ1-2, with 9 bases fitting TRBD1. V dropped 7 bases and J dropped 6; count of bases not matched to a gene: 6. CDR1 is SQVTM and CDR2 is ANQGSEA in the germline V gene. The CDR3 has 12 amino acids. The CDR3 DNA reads TGCAGCGCCGGGACAGGGTTAAATGGCTACACCTTC. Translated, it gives CSAGTGLNGYTF.

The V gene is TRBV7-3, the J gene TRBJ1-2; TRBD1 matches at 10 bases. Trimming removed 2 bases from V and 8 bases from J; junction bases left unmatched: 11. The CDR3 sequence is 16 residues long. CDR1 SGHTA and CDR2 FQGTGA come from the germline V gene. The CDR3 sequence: CASSLGTGANSEGYTF. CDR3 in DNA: TGTGCCAGCAGCTTAGGGACAGGGGCCAACTCGGAGGGCTACACCTTC.

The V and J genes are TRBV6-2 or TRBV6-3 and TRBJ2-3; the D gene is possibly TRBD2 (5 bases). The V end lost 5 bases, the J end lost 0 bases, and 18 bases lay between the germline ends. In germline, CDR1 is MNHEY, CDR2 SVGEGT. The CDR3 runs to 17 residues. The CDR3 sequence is CASSQTLVGSSTDTQYF. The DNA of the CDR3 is TGTGCCAGCAGTCAAACACTAGTCGGATCTAGCACAGATACGCAGTATTTT.

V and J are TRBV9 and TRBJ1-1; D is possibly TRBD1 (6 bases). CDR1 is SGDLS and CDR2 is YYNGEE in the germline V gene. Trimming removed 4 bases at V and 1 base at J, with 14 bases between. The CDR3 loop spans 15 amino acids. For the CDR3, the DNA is TGTGCCAGCAGCCCCGGAGGACAGTCGAACACTGAAGCTTTCTTT. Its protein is CASSPGGQSNTEAFF.

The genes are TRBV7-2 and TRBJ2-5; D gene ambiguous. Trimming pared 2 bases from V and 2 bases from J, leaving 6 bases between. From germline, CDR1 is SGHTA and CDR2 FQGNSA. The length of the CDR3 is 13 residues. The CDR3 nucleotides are TGTGCCAGCAGCTTAACAGAACAAGAGACCCAGTACTTC. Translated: CASSLTEQETQYF. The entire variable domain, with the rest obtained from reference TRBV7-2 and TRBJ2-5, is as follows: GAGVSQSPSNKVTEKGKDVELRCDPISGHTALYWYRQSLGQGLEFLIYFQGNSAPDKSGLPSDRFSAERTGGSVSTLTIQRTQQEDSAVYLCASSLTEQETQYFGPGTRLLVL.

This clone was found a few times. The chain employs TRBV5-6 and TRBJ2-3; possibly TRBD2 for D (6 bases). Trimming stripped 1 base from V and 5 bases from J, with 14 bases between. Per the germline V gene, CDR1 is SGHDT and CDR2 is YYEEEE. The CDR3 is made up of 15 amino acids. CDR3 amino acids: CASSLIGEELDTQYF. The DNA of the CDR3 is TGTGCCAGCAGCTTGATAGGGGAGGAACTAGATACGCAGTATTTT.

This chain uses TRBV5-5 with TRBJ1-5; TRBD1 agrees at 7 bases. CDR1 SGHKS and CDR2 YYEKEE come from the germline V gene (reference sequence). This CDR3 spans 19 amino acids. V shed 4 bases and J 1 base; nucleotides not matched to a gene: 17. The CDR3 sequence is CASSARGTFLSGSNQPQHF. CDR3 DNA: TGTGCCAGCAGCGCCAGGGGGACCTTTCTCTCGGGAAGCAATCAGCCCCAGCATTTT.

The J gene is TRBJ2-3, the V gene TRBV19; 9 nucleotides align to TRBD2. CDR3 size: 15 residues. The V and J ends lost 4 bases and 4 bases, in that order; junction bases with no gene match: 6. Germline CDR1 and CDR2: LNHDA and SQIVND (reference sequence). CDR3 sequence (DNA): TGTGCCAGTAGTAGGCCAGCGGGGGGTTCAGATACGCAGTATTTT. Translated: CASSRPAGGSDTQYF.

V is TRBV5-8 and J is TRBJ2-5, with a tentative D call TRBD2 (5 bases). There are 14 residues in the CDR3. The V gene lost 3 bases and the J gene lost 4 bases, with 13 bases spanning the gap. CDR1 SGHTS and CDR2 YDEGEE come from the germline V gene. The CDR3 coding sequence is TGTGCCAGCAGCTCGGACGGGATCCTAGAGACCCAGTACTTC. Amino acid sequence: CASSSDGILETQYF. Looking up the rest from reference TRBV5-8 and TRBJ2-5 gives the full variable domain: EAGVTQSPTHLIKTRGQQATLRCSPISGHTSVYWYQQALGLGLQFLLWYDEGEERNRGNFPPRFSGRQFPNYSSELNVNALELEDSALYLCASSSDGILETQYFGPGTRLLVL.

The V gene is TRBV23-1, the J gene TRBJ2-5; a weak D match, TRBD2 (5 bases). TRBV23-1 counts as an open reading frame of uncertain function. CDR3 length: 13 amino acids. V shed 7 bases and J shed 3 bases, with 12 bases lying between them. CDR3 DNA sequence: TGCGCCAGCACCCGGACGGGGAAAGAGACCCAGTACTTC. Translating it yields CASTRTGKETQYF.

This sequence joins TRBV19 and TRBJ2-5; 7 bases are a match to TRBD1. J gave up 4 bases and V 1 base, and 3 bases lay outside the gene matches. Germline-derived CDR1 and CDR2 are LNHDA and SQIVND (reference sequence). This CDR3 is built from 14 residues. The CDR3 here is CASSIVGGRETQYF. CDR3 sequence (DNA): TGTGCCAGTAGTATAGTAGGGGGCCGAGAGACCCAGTACTTC. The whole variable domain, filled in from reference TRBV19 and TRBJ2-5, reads DGGITQSPKYLFRKEGQNVTLSCEQNLNHDAMYWYRQDPGQGLRLIYYSQIVNDFQKGDIAEGYSVSREKKESFPLTVTSAQKNPTAFYLCASSIVGGRETQYFGPGTRLLVL.

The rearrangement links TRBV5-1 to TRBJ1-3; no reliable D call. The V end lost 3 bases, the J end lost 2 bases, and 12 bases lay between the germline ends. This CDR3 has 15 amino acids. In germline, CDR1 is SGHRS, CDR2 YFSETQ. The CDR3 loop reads CASSYTLGAGNTIYF. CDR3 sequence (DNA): TGCGCCAGCAGCTACACCCTCGGGGCTGGAAACACCATATATTTT.

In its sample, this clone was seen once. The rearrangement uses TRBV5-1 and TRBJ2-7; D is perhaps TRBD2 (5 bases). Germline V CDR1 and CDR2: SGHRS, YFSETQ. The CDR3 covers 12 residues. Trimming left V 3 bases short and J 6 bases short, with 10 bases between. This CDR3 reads CASSYSEGEQYF. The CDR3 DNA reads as TGCGCCAGCAGCTATAGCGAAGGCGAGCAGTACTTC.

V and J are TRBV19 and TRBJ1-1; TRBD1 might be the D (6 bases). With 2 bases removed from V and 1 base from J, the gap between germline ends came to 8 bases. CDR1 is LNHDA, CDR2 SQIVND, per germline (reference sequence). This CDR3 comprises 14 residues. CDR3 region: CASSIRTANTEAFF. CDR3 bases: TGTGCCAGTAGTATAAGGACAGCGAACACTGAAGCTTTCTTT.

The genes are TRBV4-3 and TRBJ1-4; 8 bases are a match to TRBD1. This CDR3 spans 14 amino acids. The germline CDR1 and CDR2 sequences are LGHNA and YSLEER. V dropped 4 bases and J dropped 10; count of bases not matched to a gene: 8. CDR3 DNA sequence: TGCGCCAGCAGCCCCTCCCGGACAGGGTTAAAACTGTTTTTT. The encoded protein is CASSPSRTGLKLFF.

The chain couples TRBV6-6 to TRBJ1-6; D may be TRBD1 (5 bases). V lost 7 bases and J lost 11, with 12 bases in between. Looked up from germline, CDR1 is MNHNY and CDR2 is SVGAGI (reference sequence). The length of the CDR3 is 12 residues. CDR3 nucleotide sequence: TGTGCCAGCACCGCAGGGCGCACACCCCTCCACTTT. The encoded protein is CASTAGRTPLHF.

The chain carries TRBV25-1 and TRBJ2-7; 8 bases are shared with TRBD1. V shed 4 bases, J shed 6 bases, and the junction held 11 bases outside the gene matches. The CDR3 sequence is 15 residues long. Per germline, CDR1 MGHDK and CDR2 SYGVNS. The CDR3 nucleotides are TGTGCCAGCAGTGCCCGGCGGACAGGGTCTGGCGAGCAGTACTTC. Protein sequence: CASSARRTGSGEQYF.

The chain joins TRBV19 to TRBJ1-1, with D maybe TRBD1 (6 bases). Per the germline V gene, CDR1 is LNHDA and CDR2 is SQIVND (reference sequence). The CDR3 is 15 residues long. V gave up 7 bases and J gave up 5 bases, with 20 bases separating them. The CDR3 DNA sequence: TGTGCCAGTAACCCCTCGGGGGAGGGGGTGACTGAAGCTTTCTTT. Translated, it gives CASNPSGEGVTEAFF.

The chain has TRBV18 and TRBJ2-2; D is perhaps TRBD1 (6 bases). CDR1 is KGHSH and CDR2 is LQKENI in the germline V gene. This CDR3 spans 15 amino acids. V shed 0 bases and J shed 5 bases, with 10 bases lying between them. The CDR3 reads CASSPPFQGTGELFF. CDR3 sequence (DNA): TGTGCCAGCTCACCACCGTTTCAGGGGACCGGGGAGCTGTTTTTT.

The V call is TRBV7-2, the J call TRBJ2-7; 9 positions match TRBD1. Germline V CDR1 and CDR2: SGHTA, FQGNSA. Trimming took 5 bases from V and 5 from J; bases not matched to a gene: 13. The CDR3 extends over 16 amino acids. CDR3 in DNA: TGTGCCAGCAGCCGTATTGGGGGGACAGGGAACCACGAGCAGTACTTC. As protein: CASSRIGGTGNHEQYF.